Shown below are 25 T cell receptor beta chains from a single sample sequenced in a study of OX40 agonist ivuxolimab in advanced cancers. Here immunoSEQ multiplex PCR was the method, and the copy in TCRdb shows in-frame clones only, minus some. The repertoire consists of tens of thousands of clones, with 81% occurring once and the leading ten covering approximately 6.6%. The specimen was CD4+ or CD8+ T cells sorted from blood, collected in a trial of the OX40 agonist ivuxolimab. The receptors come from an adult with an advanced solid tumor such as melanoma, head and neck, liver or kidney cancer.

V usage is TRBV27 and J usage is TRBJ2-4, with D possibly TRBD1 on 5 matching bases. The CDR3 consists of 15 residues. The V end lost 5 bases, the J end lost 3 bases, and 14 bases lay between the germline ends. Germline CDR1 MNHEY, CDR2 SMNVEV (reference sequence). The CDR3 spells CASSPSDSFKNIQYF. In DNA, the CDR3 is TGTGCCAGCAGTCCTTCTGACAGCTTCAAAAACATTCAGTACTTC.

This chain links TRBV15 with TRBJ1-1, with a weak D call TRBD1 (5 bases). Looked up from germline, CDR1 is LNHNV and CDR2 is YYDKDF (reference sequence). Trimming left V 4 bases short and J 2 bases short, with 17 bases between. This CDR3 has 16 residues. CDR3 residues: CATSNRGTTANTEAFF. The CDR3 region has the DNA TGTGCCACCAGCAACCGGGGCACAACAGCCAACACTGAAGCTTTCTTT.

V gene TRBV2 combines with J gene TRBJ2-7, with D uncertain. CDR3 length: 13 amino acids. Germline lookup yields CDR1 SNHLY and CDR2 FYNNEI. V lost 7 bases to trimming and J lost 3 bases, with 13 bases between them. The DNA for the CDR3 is TGTGCCAGCACCCCGACGGAAAACTACGAGCAGTACGTC. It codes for CASTPTENYEQYV.

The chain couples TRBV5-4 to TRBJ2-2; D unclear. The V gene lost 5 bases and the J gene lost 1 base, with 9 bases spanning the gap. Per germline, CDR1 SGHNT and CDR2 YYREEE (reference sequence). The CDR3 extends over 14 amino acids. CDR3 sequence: CASSRPGNTGELFF. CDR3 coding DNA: TGTGCCAGCAGTCGACCTGGGAACACCGGGGAGCTGTTTTTT.

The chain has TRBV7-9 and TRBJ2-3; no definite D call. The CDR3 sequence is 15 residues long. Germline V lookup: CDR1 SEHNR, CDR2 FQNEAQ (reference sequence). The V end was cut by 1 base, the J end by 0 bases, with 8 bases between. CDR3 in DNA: TGTGCCAGCAGCTTAGGGCCAGTTAGCACAGATACGCAGTATTTT. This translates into CASSLGPVSTDTQYF.

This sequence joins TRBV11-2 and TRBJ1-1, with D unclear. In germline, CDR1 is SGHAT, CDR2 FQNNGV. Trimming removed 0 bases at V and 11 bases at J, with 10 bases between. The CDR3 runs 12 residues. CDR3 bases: TGTGCCAGCAGCTTAGACCACCGAGCGGCTTTCTTT. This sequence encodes CASSLDHRAAFF.

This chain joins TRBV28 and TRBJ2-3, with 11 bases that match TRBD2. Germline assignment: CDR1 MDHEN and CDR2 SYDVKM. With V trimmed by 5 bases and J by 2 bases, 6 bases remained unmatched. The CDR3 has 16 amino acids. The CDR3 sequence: CASSPGTSGPTDTQYF. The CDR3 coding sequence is TGTGCCAGCAGTCCAGGGACTAGCGGCCCCACAGATACGCAGTATTTT.

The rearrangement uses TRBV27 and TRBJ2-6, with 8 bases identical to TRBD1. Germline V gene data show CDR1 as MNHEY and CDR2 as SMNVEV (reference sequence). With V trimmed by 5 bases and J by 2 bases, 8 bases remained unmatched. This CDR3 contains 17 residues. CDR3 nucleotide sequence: TGTGCCAGCAGTGTTCTGAGCAGGGGGCCTGGGGCCAACGTCCTGACTTTC. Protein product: CASSVLSRGPGANVLTF.

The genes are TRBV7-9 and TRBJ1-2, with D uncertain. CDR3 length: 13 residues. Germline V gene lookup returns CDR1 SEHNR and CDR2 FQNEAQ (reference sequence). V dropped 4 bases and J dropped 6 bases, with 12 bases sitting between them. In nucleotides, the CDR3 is TGTGCCAGCAGCTCTCGGAAGTTAGATGGCTACACCTTC. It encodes CASSSRKLDGYTF.

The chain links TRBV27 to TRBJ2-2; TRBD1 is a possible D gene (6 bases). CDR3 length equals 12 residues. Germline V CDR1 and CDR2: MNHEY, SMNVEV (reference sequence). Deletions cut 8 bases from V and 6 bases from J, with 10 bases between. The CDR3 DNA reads TGTGCCAGCCTAGGGGGTCCCGGGGAGCTGTTTTTT. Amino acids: CASLGGPGELFF.

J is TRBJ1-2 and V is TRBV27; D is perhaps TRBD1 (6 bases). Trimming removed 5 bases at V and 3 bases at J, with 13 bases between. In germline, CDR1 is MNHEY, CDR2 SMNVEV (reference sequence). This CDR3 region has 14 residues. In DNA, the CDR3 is TGTGCCAGCAGTCCACAGGGACTATACTATGGCTACACCTTC. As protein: CASSPQGLYYGYTF.

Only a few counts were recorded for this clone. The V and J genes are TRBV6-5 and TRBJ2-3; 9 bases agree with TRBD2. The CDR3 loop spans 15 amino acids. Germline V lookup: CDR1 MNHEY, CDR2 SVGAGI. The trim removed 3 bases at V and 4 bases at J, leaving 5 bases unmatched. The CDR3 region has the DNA TGTGCCAGCAGTTATTTAGCGGGGGCCCCAGATACGCAGTATTTT. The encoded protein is CASSYLAGAPDTQYF.

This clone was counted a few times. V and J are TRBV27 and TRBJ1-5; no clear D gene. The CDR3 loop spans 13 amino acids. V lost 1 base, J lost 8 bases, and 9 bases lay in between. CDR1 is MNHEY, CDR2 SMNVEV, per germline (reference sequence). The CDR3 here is CASSLWAGEPQHF. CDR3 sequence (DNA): TGTGCCAGCAGTTTATGGGCTGGGGAGCCCCAGCATTTT.

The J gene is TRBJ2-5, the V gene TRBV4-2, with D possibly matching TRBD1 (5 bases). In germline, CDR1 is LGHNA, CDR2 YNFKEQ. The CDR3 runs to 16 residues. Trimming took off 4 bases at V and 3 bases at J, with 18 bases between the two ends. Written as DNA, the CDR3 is TGTGCCAGCAGCCCCCTCTGGGGCAGCGCGGAAGAGACCCAGTACTTC. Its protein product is CASSPLWGSAEETQYF.

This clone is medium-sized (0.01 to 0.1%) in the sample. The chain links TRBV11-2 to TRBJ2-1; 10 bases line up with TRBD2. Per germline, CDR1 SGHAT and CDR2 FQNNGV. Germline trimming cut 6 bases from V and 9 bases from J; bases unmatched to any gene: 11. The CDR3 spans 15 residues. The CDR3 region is CASRATSGTWVEQFF. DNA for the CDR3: TGTGCCAGCAGAGCTACTAGCGGGACATGGGTTGAGCAGTTCTTC.

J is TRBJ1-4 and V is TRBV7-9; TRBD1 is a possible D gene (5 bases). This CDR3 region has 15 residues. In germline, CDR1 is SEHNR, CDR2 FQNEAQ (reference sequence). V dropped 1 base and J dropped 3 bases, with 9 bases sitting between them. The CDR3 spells CASSLGGVANEKLFF. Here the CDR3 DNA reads TGTGCCAGCAGCTTAGGGGGGGTTGCTAATGAAAAACTGTTTTTT.

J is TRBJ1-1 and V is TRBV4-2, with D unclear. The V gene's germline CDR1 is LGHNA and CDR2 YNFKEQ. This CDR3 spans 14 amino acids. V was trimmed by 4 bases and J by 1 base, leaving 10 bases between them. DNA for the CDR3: TGTGCCAGCAGCCTCCGTCAGACGAACACTGAAGCTTTCTTT. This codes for CASSLRQTNTEAFF.

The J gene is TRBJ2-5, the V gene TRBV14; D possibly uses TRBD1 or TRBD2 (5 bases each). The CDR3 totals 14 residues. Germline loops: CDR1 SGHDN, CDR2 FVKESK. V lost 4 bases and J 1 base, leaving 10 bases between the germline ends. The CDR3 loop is CASSPWDRQETQYF. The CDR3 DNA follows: TGTGCCAGCAGCCCCTGGGACCGCCAAGAGACCCAGTACTTC.

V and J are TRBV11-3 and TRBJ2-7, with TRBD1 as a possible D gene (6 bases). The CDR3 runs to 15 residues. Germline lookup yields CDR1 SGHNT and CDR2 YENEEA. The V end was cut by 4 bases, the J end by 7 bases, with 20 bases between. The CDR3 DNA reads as TGTGCCAGCAGCTCTCCCCTCGAAAAAGACAGGGAGCAGTACTTC. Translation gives CASSSPLEKDREQYF.

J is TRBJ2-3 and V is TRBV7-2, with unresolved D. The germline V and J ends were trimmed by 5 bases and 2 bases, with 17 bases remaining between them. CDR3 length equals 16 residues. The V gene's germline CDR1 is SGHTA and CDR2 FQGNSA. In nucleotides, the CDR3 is TGTGCCAGCAGCAAATTAGGGTTGAGCCCCACAGATACGCAGTATTTT. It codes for CASSKLGLSPTDTQYF.

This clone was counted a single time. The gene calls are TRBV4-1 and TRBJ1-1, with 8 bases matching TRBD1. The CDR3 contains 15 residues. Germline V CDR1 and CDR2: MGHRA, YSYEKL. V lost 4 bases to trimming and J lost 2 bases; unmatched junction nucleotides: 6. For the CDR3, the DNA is TGCGCCAGCAGCCTCAGCCAGGGGGCCAACACTGAAGCTTTCTTT. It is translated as CASSLSQGANTEAFF.

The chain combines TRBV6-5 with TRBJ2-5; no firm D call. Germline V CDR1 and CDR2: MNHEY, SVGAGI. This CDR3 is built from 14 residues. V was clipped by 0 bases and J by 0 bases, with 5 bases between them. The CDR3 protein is CASSYSENQETQYF. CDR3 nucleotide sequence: TGTGCCAGCAGTTACTCAGAGAACCAAGAGACCCAGTACTTC.

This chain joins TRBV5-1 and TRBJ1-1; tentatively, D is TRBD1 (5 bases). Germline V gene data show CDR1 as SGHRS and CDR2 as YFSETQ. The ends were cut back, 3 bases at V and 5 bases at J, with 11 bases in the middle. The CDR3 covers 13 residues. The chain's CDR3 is CASSSNRGTEAFF. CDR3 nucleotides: TGCGCCAGCAGCTCAAACCGGGGGACTGAAGCTTTCTTT.

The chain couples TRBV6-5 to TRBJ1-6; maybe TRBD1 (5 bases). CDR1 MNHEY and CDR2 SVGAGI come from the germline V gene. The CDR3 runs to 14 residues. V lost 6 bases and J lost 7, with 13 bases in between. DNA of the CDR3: TGTGCCAGCAGATTCAGGGTTACCAATTCACCCCTCCACTTT. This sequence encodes CASRFRVTNSPLHF.

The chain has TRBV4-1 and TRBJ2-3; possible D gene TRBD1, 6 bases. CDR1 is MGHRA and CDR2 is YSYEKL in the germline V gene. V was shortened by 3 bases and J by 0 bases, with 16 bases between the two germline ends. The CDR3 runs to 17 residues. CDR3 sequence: CASSQELRTESTDTQYF. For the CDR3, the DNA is TGCGCCAGCAGCCAGGAGCTCCGGACAGAAAGCACAGATACGCAGTATTTT.